This T cell receptor beta chain was retrieved from a study of siplizumab effects on memory and regulatory T cells. With regard to this clone: The antigen remains undetermined.

Some clones are missing from TCRdb's copy, which holds only in-frame ones; the method was immunoSEQ multiplex PCR. This sample has 62,000 or so clones, with around 78% found just once. Points from the study as a whole: Confirmation that proliferating Tregs from siplizumab cultures had suppressive function was not obtained.

Per the germline V gene, CDR1 is SGHAT and CDR2 is FQNNGV. V lost 4 bases, J lost 12 bases, and 10 bases lay in between. This CDR3 is built from 11 residues. Specimen: memory CD4+ T cells sorted from blood. This sequence originates from a human donor in good health. The rearrangement uses TRBV11-2 and TRBJ2-1; TRBD2 is a possible D gene (5 bases). The CDR3: CASSWRSPQFF. The CDR3 DNA sequence: TGTGCCAGCAGCTGGAGGTCCCCGCAGTTCTTC.